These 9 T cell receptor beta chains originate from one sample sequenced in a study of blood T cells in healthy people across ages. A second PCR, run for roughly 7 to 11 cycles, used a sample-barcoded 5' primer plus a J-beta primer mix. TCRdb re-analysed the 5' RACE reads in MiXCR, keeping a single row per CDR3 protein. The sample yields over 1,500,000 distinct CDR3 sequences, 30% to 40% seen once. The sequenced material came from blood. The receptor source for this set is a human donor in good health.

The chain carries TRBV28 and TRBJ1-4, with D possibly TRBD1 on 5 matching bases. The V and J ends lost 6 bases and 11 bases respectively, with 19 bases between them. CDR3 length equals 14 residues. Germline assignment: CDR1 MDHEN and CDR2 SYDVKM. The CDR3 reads CASSLGAGRGKLFF. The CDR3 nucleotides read TGTGCCAGCAGCCTCGGCGCAGGGAGAGGGAAACTGTTTTTT.

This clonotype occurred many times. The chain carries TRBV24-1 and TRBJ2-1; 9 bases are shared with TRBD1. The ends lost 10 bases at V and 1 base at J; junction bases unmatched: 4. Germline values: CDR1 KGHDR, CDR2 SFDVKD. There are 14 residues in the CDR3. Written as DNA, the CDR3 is TGTGCCACTCGGGACAGGGTGTCCTACAATGAGCAGTTCTTC. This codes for CATRDRVSYNEQFF.

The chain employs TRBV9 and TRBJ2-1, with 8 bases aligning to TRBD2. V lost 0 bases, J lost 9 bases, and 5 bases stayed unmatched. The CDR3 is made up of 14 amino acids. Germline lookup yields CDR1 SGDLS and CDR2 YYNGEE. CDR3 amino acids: CASSVAGGAGEQFF. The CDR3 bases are TGTGCCAGCAGCGTAGCGGGAGGGGCGGGTGAGCAGTTCTTC.

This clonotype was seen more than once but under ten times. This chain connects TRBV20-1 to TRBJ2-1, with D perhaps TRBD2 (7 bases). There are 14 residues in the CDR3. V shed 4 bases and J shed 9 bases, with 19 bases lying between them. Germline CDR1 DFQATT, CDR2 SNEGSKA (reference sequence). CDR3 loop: CSAKGGGPITEQFF. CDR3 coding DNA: TGCAGTGCTAAGGGGGGGGGCCCAATAACTGAGCAGTTCTTC.

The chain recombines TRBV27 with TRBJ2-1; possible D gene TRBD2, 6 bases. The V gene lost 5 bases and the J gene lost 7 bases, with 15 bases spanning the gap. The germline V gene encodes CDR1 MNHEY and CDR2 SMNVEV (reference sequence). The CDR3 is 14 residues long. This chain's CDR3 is CASSPTTSINEQFF. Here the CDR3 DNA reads TGTGCCAGCAGTCCGACGACTAGTATAAATGAGCAGTTCTTC.

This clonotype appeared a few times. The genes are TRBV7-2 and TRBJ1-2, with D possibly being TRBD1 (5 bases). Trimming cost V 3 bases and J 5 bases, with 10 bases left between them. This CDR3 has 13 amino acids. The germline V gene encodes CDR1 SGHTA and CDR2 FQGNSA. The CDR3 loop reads CASSFLDRYGYTF. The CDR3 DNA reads TGTGCCAGCAGCTTCCTAGACAGATATGGCTACACCTTC.

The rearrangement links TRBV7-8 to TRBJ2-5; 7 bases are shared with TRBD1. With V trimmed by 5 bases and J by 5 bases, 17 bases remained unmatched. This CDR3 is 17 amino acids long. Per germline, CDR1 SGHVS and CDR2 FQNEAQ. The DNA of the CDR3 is TGTGCCAGCAGCACCTGGGGAGTACAGGGGTTGCATGAGACCCAGTACTTC. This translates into CASSTWGVQGLHETQYF.

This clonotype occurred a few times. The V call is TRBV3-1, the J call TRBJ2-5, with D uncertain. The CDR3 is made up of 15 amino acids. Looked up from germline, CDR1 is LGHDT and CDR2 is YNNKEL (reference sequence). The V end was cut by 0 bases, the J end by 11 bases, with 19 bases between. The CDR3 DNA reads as TGTGCCAGCAGCCAAGATTTGGGGTCATTCTACGGGCAGTACTTC. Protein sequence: CASSQDLGSFYGQYF.

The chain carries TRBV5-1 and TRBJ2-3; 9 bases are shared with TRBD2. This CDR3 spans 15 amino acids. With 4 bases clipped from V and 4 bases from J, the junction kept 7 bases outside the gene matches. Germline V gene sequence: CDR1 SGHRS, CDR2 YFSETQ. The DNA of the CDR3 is TGCGCCAGCAGCCCGGGACTAGCTAGCCCAGATACGCAGTATTTT. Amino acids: CASSPGLASPDTQYF.